This T cell receptor beta chain was documented in a study of T cell changes during pregnancy in multiple sclerosis. Germline CDR1 SQVTM, CDR2 ANQGSEA. This CDR3 region has 15 residues. Trimming at V came to 8 bases and at J to 4 bases, leaving 7 bases not matched to a gene. Some clones are missing from TCRdb's copy, which holds only in-frame ones; the method was immunoSEQ multiplex PCR. The table records 50,000 to 60,000 clones, about 92% of them present only once. This sequence originates from a female donor in good health, enrolled as a control in a pregnancy study. The chain combines TRBV29-1 with TRBJ2-2, with 13 positions matching TRBD2. The sample was CD4+ T cells from peripheral blood mononuclear cells, taken after pregnancy. CDR3 residues: CSFRLAGGPTGELFF. CDR3 DNA sequence: TGCAGCTTTAGACTAGCGGGGGGACCCACCGGGGAGCTGTTTTTT.